One sample yielded the 24 T cell receptor beta chains listed below, sequenced in a study of T cells in Graves' hyperthyroidism and ophthalmopathy. The source material, RNA transcripts, was used to amplify TCR beta CDR3 regions. First-round RT-PCR of the TCR CDR3 relied on the HTBI primer set. TCRdb used MiXCR to reprocess the multiplex PCR reads, holding one entry per CDR3 protein. The table records hundreds of thousands of distinct CDR3 sequences, approximately 15% of them present only once. Sequencing used blood. The receptors were sampled from a man younger than 30 with Graves' ophthalmopathy.

This clonotype has ten or more counts. The chain links TRBV3-1 to TRBJ1-2, with 7 bases aligning to TRBD1. The junction had 6 bases not matched to a gene; V was cut back by 1 base and J by 1 base. From germline, CDR1 is LGHDT and CDR2 YNNKEL (reference sequence). This CDR3 contains 16 residues. The CDR3 protein is CASSQGGQFDNYGYTF. CDR3 nucleotides: TGTGCCAGCAGCCAAGGGGGACAGTTTGATAACTATGGCTACACCTTC. Combining the CDR3 with reference TRBV3-1 and TRBJ1-2 gives the whole variable domain DTAVSQTPKYLVTQMGNDKSIKCEQNLGHDTMYWYKQDSKKFLKIMFSYNNKELIINETVPNRFSPKSPDKAHLNLHINSLELGDSAVYFCASSQGGQFDNYGYTFGSGTRLTVV.

This clonotype was counted only a few times. The chain links TRBV7-9 to TRBJ2-1, with no clear D. Deletions cut 1 base from V and 8 bases from J, with 9 bases between. Germline-derived CDR1 and CDR2 are SEHNR and FQNEAQ (reference sequence). The CDR3 has 13 residues. The CDR3, as DNA: TGTGCCAGCAGCTTAGGAGTTGTGTATGAGCAGTTCTTC. Its protein product is CASSLGVVYEQFF.

In its sample, this clonotype was seen many times. The gene calls are TRBV20-1 and TRBJ2-3; 9 nucleotides match TRBD2. V dropped 7 bases and J dropped 0; count of bases not matched to a gene: 2. Per germline, CDR1 DFQATT and CDR2 SNEGSKA (reference sequence). This CDR3 has 13 residues. CDR3 DNA: TGCAGTGAGACTAGCGGTAGCACAGATACGCAGTATTTT. It is translated as CSETSGSTDTQYF.

Many counts were recorded for this clonotype. In nucleotides, the CDR3 is TGTGCCAGCAGCACCAGGGGAACCTACGAGCAGTACTTC. It codes for CASSTRGTYEQYF. The chain uses TRBV11-2 and TRBJ2-7; D is perhaps TRBD1 (6 bases). CDR1 is SGHAT and CDR2 is FQNNGV in the germline V gene. CDR3 length equals 13 residues. V was clipped by 5 bases and J by 2 bases, with 10 bases between them.

The chain recombines TRBV15 with TRBJ1-2; D is ambiguous. CDR1 and CDR2 (germline): LNHNV, YYDKDF (reference sequence). Between the trimmed V and J ends, which lost 0 bases and 6 bases, there was a span of 14 bases. The CDR3 is 15 amino acids. CDR3 amino acids: CATSRDLLGEDGYTF. CDR3 nucleotides: TGTGCCACCAGCAGAGATTTACTGGGAGAGGATGGCTACACCTTC.

This clonotype was observed many times. V and J are TRBV30 and TRBJ1-2; no definite D call. Trimming cost V 3 bases and J 4 bases, with 9 bases left between them. From germline, CDR1 is GTSNPN and CDR2 SVGIG (reference sequence). The CDR3 sequence is 12 residues long. The CDR3 DNA follows: TGTGCCTGGAGGGGTCAGAGCTATGGCTACACCTTC. As protein: CAWRGQSYGYTF.

The chain joins TRBV5-8 to TRBJ1-4, with D perhaps TRBD1 (5 bases). There are 15 residues in the CDR3. Trimming shortened V by 2 bases and J by 8 bases, and 16 bases separated the two germline ends. Germline V lookup: CDR1 SGHTS, CDR2 YDEGEE. Written as DNA, the CDR3 is TGTGCCAGCAGCTTAGACCGGGGACCAGAAGAAAAACTGTTTTTT. Its translation: CASSLDRGPEEKLFF.

This clonotype was recorded many times. The V and J genes are TRBV24-1 and TRBJ1-1; D is unresolved. V was cut by 8 bases and J by 1 base, with 10 bases left in between. The CDR3 consists of 13 residues. The germline gives CDR1 KGHDR, CDR2 SFDVKD. The CDR3 sequence is CATMDRTNTEAFF. In nucleotides, the CDR3 is TGTGCCACCATGGACCGGACGAACACTGAAGCTTTCTTT.

This clonotype was counted at least ten times. The chain recombines TRBV5-5 with TRBJ1-5; TRBD1 matches at 8 bases. CDR3 size: 16 residues. V lost 2 bases, J lost 2 bases, and 6 bases stayed unmatched. CDR1 and CDR2 from the germline V gene are SGHKS and YYEKEE (reference sequence). The CDR3 DNA reads as TGTGCCAGCAGCTTCATGCAGGGGGCTGGCAATCAGCCCCAGCATTTT. Translated, it gives CASSFMQGAGNQPQHF.

This chain joins TRBV5-4 and TRBJ2-5; the match to TRBD2 covers 9 bases. Germline V gives CDR1 SGHNT, CDR2 YYREEE (reference sequence). The CDR3 length is 15 residues. V lost 4 bases and J lost 1; bases outside the gene matches: 5. The CDR3 here is CASSRSGGIQETQYF. The CDR3 coding sequence is TGTGCCAGCAGCAGAAGCGGGGGGATCCAAGAGACCCAGTACTTC.

This clonotype was counted many times. This chain uses TRBV11-2 with TRBJ1-1, with D uncertain. Germline V gene sequence: CDR1 SGHAT, CDR2 FQNNGV. The CDR3 totals 17 residues. V was shortened by 5 bases and J by 4 bases, with 23 bases between the two germline ends. The CDR3 region is CASSPRRPSRSRTEAFF. CDR3 bases: TGTGCCAGCAGCCCTCGCAGGCCATCTAGGTCGCGCACTGAAGCTTTCTTT.

The chain carries TRBV29-1 and TRBJ2-7; D not certain. Germline V gene lookup returns CDR1 SQVTM and CDR2 ANQGSEA. V was cut by 7 bases and J by 4 bases, with 8 bases left in between. The CDR3 contains 10 residues. The CDR3: CSALSYEQYF. The CDR3 DNA sequence: TGCAGCGCCCTATCTTACGAGCAGTACTTC.

The genes are TRBV5-4 and TRBJ1-2; D gene ambiguous. Germline lookup yields CDR1 SGHNT and CDR2 YYREEE (reference sequence). The V end lost 0 bases, the J end lost 5 bases, and 11 bases lay between the germline ends. This CDR3 comprises 14 residues. Here the CDR3 reads CASSLGGQGYGYTF. The CDR3 DNA is TGTGCCAGCAGCTTGGGGGGTCAAGGTTATGGCTACACCTTC.

This clonotype was observed at least ten times. The V call is TRBV30, the J call TRBJ1-6; a weak D match, TRBD1 (5 bases). This CDR3 is 14 amino acids long. The germline gives CDR1 GTSNPN, CDR2 SVGIG (reference sequence). V was trimmed by 2 bases and J by 14 bases, leaving 19 bases between them. The CDR3 here is CAWSSRDVAGTLHF. The DNA of the CDR3 is TGTGCCTGGAGTTCCCGAGACGTCGCAGGGACCCTCCACTTT.

This rearrangement joins TRBV6-2 or TRBV6-3 to TRBJ2-1; 8 positions agree with TRBD1. The CDR3 length is 17 residues. Germline CDR1 MNHEY, CDR2 SVGEGT. V dropped 0 bases and J dropped 5; count of bases not matched to a gene: 9. The CDR3, as DNA: TGTGCCAGCAGTTACTCGATTGGACAGGGCGCCAACAATGAGCAGTTCTTC. Translated: CASSYSIGQGANNEQFF.

In its sample, this clonotype was seen many times. This sequence joins TRBV2 and TRBJ2-5, with no clear D. The CDR3 is 11 residues long. Germline CDR1 is SNHLY and CDR2 is FYNNEI. Trimming took 7 bases from V and 4 from J, leaving 7 bases between them. The CDR3 nucleotides are TGTGCCAGCATCATGTCAGAGACCCAGTACTTC. Translating gives CASIMSETQYF.

This clonotype showed up many times. One end of the junction is discordant with germline, which a read error may explain. In DNA form, the CDR3 reads TGTGCTAGCAGCCCCGCAGGGGGCTCTGGAAACACCATATATTTT. Translating it yields CASSPAGGSGNTIYF. The genes are TRBV7-7 and TRBJ1-3, with 7 positions matching TRBD1. The CDR3 sequence is 15 residues long. From germline, CDR1 is SSHAT and CDR2 FNYEAQ (reference sequence).

This chain links TRBV6-2 or TRBV6-3 with TRBJ2-1, with TRBD2 matching 9 bases. Germline V gene data show CDR1 as MNHEY and CDR2 as SVGEGT. V dropped 4 bases and J dropped 8; count of bases not matched to a gene: 6. The CDR3 extends over 14 amino acids. The CDR3 loop is CASSSGTSYDEQFF. CDR3 bases: TGTGCCAGCAGTTCCGGGACTAGCTATGATGAGCAGTTCTTC.

In regard to this clonotype: A much bigger clone sits one base away, suggesting this may be a read error. This chain joins TRBV3-1 and TRBJ1-3; D perhaps matches TRBD1 (5 bases). The germline V and J ends were trimmed by 0 bases and 8 bases, with 14 bases remaining between them. The CDR3 has 15 amino acids. The V gene's germline CDR1 is LGHDT and CDR2 YNNKEL (reference sequence). CDR3 DNA sequence: TGTGCCAGCAGCCAAGATTGGACAAGCGGAGACACCATATATTTT. Encoded protein: CASSQDWTSGDTIYF.

This clonotype was detected many times. The rearrangement links TRBV6-1 to TRBJ2-3, with 9 bases identical to TRBD2. The CDR3 is 15 amino acids. From germline, CDR1 is MNHNS and CDR2 SASEGT. V was pared by 4 bases and J by 8 bases, with 10 bases of the junction left unmatched. The CDR3, as DNA: TGTGCCAGCAGTGCTAGCGGGGTGGGCCGCGGTACGCAGTATTTT. This codes for CASSASGVGRGTQYF.

The chain joins TRBV18 to TRBJ2-3; D gene uncertain. This CDR3 contains 18 residues. Germline CDR1 reads KGHSH; CDR2 reads LQKENI. The germline V and J ends were trimmed by 2 bases and 6 bases, with 24 bases remaining between them. CDR3 DNA: TGTGCCAGCTCACCAAATATGCCCGGGCCCTTCAATGCGGATACGCAGTATTTT. As protein: CASSPNMPGPFNADTQYF.

The chain links TRBV5-8 to TRBJ1-1; 8 positions agree with TRBD1. The CDR3 has 15 residues. Trimming cost V 2 bases and J 0 bases; bases outside gene matches: 3. Germline CDR1 SGHTS, CDR2 YDEGEE. CDR3 protein: CASSLEQGVNTEAFF. CDR3 sequence (DNA): TGTGCCAGCAGCTTAGAACAGGGGGTGAACACTGAAGCTTTCTTT.

With regard to this clonotype: This clone may be a read error of a much larger clone one base away. This sequence joins TRBV6-1 and TRBJ1-1; D gene uncertain. The CDR3 is 13 residues long. Germline CDR1 reads MNHNS; CDR2 reads SASEGT. CDR3 DNA sequence: TGTGCCGGCAGTAAATTGGTGGGCACTGAAGCTTTCTTT. It is translated as CAGSKLVGTEAFF.

With respect to this clonotype: A much larger clone lies a single base off, so this may be a read error. The gene calls are TRBV10-3 and TRBJ2-3, with no clear D. The germline V and J ends were trimmed by 2 bases and 4 bases, with 7 bases remaining between them. Germline assignment: CDR1 ENHRY and CDR2 SYGVKD. CDR3 length: 13 residues. In nucleotides, the CDR3 is TGTGCCATCAGTGAGGCCAGCGCAGATACGCAGTATTTT. Protein product: CAISEASADTQYF.